This T cell receptor beta chain stems from a study of blood T cell repertoires in COVID-19. Study overall: Collection of acute and convalescent COVID-19 samples took place in the United States, Italy and Spain. Sample material is recorded as cDNA or gDNA derived from T cells, B-cell-depleted T cells, or PBMCs.

In the original analysis: Amplification with reference gene primers provided the estimates of nucleated cell counts. The assay was immunoSEQ multiplex PCR, and TCRdb's table has in-frame clones only and misses some. Clone size and the V and J calls come from that table; the DNA yielded D and trimming. The table has around 170,000 clones, approximately 74% seen once; the top ten hold about 3%. Germline assignment: CDR1 MDHEN and CDR2 SYDVKM. This CDR3 spans 14 amino acids. The V gene lost 3 bases and the J gene lost 0 bases, with 8 bases spanning the gap. The sequenced sample consisted of peripheral blood. This receptor was taken from a woman aged 80 or older with acute or convalescent COVID-19. This rearrangement joins TRBV28 to TRBJ1-2; D unclear. The CDR3 loop reads CASSFSGTNYGYTF. The CDR3 DNA reads as TGTGCCAGCAGTTTCTCGGGGACTAACTATGGCTACACCTTC.